A selection of T cell receptor beta chains follows, all from one sample in a study of T cells in localized non-small cell lung cancer. Profiling relied on immunoSEQ multiplex PCR, and the TCRdb table lists in-frame clones only, not all of them. Among about 59,000 clones listed, 80% to 95% were seen once. The specimen comprised peripheral blood, sampled before any cancer treatment. The receptors shown here come from a man aged 40 to 75 with stage I lung adenocarcinoma. CDR3s include the opening cysteine and the closing phenylalanine or tryptophan. D genes are given only for firm matches. Clone size, where shown, is once, few, many, or a class for clones that have expanded.

D	V	J	size	DNA	CDR3
-	TRBV6-4	TRBJ2-2	-	TGTGCCAGCAGTGACCAGGGAAGTACCGGGGAGCTGTTTTTT	CASSDQGSTGELFF
-	TRBV7-9	TRBJ2-5	-	TGTGCCAGCAGCTTAGCTAGTGGAGAGACCCAGTACTTC	CASSLASGETQYF
TRBD1	TRBV27	TRBJ1-2	-	TGTGCCAGCAGTTTTTGGGACAGAGCAGCCTATGGCTACACCTTC	CASSFWDRAAYGYTF
TRBD1	TRBV6-5	TRBJ1-2	-	TGTGCCAGCAGTTACTCACCGGGACAGGGGGCCTATGGCTACACCTTC	CASSYSPGQGAYGYTF
TRBD1	TRBV27	TRBJ2-7	-	TGTGCCAGCAGCGAATCTGGGACAGGGGCCTACGAGCAGTACTTC	CASSESGTGAYEQYF
-	TRBV18	TRBJ2-5	once	TGTGCCAGCTCACAATCAGCTAACCAAGAGACCCAGTACTTC	CASSQSANQETQYF
TRBD1	TRBV2	TRBJ2-3	-	TGTGCCAGCAGGGACAGGGGGCGTTCAGATACGCAGTATTTT	CASRDRGRSDTQYF
-	TRBV6-6	TRBJ2-5	-	TGTGCCAGCAGCGGGTTAAAAGAGACCCAGTACTTC	CASSGLKETQYF
-	TRBV28	TRBJ2-7	-	TGTGCCAGCATCGAGGGCTACGAGCAGTACTTC	CASIEGYEQYF
-	TRBV19	TRBJ2-3	-	TGTGCCAGTACCGCGGCGGGGGCGGGCACAGATACGCAGTATTTT	CASTAAGAGTDTQYF